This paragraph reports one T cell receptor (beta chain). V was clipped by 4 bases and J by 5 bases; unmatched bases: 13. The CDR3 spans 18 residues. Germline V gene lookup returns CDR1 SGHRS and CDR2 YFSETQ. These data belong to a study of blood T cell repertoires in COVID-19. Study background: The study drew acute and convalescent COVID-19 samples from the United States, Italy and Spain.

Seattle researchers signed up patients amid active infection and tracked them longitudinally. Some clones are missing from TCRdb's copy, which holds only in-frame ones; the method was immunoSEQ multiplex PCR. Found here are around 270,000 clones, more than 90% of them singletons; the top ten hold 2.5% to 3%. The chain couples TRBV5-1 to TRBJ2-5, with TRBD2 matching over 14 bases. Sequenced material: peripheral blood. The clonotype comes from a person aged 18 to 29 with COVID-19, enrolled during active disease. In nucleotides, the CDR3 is TGCGCCAGCAGCCAATCCGGGACTAGCGGGAGCGGTCAGGAGACCCAGTACTTC. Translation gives CASSQSGTSGSGQETQYF. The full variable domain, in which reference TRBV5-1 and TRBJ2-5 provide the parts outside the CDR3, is KAGVTQTPRYLIKTRGQQVTLSCSPISGHRSVSWYQQTPGQGLQFLFEYFSETQRNKGNFPGRFSGRQFSNSRSEMNVSTLELGDSALYLCASSQSGTSGSGQETQYFGPGTRLLVL.